Following are 8 T cell receptor beta chains from one sample sequenced in a study of CD8+ T cells in alopecia areata. cDNA serving as the sequencing template came from extracted, reverse transcribed RNA. The data were produced by immunoSEQ multiplex PCR, yet TCRdb's version contains in-frame clones alone and is incomplete. The table includes under 250,000 clones, approximately 61% detected once. The input for sequencing was CD4+ T cells sorted from blood, taken at week 0. Receptors originate from a human donor with alopecia areata.

This chain joins TRBV6-6 and TRBJ2-1, with TRBD2 matching 7 bases. With V trimmed by 6 bases and J by 5 bases, 13 bases remained unmatched. The CDR3 contains 16 residues. CDR1 and CDR2 from the germline V gene are MNHNY and SVGAGI (reference sequence). The CDR3 coding sequence is TGTGCCAGCAGGGAATCGGCAGCGGGGAGGAACAATGAGCAGTTCTTC. Protein sequence: CASRESAAGRNNEQFF.

The chain carries TRBV30 and TRBJ2-3; 7 bases are a match to TRBD2. Germline CDR1 GTSNPN, CDR2 SVGIG (reference sequence). The V gene end was trimmed by 4 bases and the J gene end by 3 bases; junction bases not matched to a gene: 7. There are 14 residues in the CDR3. The CDR3 region is CAWTPGGGTDTQYF. The CDR3 coding sequence is TGTGCCTGGACCCCGGGGGGTGGGACAGATACGCAGTATTTT. Using reference TRBV30 and TRBJ2-3 for the parts outside the CDR3, the full variable domain is SQTIHQWPATLVQPVGSPLSLECTVEGTSNPNLYWYRQAAGRGLQLLFYSVGIGQISSEVPQNLSASRPQDRQFILSSKKLLLSDSGFYLCAWTPGGGTDTQYFGPGTRLTVL.

The genes are TRBV5-4 and TRBJ1-2; D not certain. The CDR3 runs 14 residues. From germline, CDR1 is SGHNT and CDR2 YYREEE (reference sequence). V lost 3 bases and J lost 5, with 14 bases in between. The CDR3 is CASSYTTPQYGYTF. The CDR3 bases are TGTGCCAGCAGCTACACGACACCCCAATATGGCTACACCTTC.

This clone showed up just a few times. The chain uses TRBV21-1 and TRBJ1-4. TRBV21-1 is flagged as a pseudogene. The length of the CDR3 is 14 residues. This CDR3 is CASSTLASNEKLFF. As DNA, the CDR3 is TGTGCCAGCAGCACACTGGCGAGTAATGAAAAACTGTTTTTT.

The chain uses TRBV27 and TRBJ1-1; D may be TRBD1 (5 bases). V gave up 8 bases and J gave up 6 bases, with 13 bases separating them. The CDR3 contains 12 residues. The germline V gene has CDR1 MNHEY and CDR2 SMNVEV (reference sequence). The CDR3 reads CASQQGRAEAFF. The CDR3 bases are TGTGCCAGCCAGCAGGGTAGGGCTGAAGCTTTCTTT.

The V and J genes are TRBV30 and TRBJ2-1; D is perhaps TRBD2 (6 bases). Per germline, CDR1 GTSNPN and CDR2 SVGIG (reference sequence). V lost 1 base to trimming and J lost 6 bases, with 16 bases between them. The CDR3 spans 15 residues. The CDR3: CAWSARRLVSNEQFF. CDR3 in DNA: TGTGCCTGGAGTGCCCGCCGACTAGTGAGCAATGAGCAGTTCTTC. Filled out from reference TRBV30 and TRBJ2-1, the complete variable domain reads SQTIHQWPATLVQPVGSPLSLECTVEGTSNPNLYWYRQAAGRGLQLLFYSVGIGQISSEVPQNLSASRPQDRQFILSSKKLLLSDSGFYLCAWSARRLVSNEQFFGPGTRLTVL.

V usage is TRBV30 and J usage is TRBJ2-7, with D possibly being TRBD1 (6 bases). V lost 4 bases to trimming and J lost 3 bases, with 13 bases between them. CDR3 length: 13 amino acids. Germline-derived CDR1 and CDR2 are GTSNPN and SVGIG (reference sequence). The CDR3 spells CAWKRGRGYEQYF. CDR3 nucleotide sequence: TGTGCCTGGAAGAGGGGCAGGGGCTACGAGCAGTACTTC.

The genes are TRBV18 and TRBJ2-7, with TRBD1 matching 8 bases. With 6 bases clipped from V and 5 bases from J, the junction kept 6 bases outside the gene matches. This CDR3 contains 13 residues. Germline lookup yields CDR1 KGHSH and CDR2 LQKENI. CDR3 coding DNA: TGTGCCAGCTCCCAGGGGGCCGGGAACGAGCAGTACTTC. Protein: CASSQGAGNEQYF.